This TCR beta chain was found in a study of shared clonotypes between healthy human individuals. Study-level results: Relative to clonotypes present in all four donors, those not shared had lower generation probabilities. Sharing of clonotypes among donors was expected to vary with sequencing depth.

About this clone: Its specificity is not known.

Generated by immunoSEQ multiplex PCR, the TCRdb table keeps only in-frame clones and is missing some. Of about 2,100,000 clones listed, 85% to 95% are singletons. The CDR3 totals 16 residues. CDR1 and CDR2 (germline): MNHEY, SMNVEV (reference sequence). J lost 4 bases, V lost 2 bases, and 9 bases had no gene match. The naive CD8 subset, CD45RO-negative cells positively selected for CCR7, excluded terminally differentiated effector memory CD45RA+ cells. The rearrangement joins TRBV27 to TRBJ2-3, with 7 positions matching TRBD1. The sample was naive CD8+ T cells from PBMCs. The clonotype comes from a man aged 18 to 30 in good health. Some clones in this sample may be carry-over from other donors' samples. The CDR3 nucleotides read TGTGCCAGCAGTTTAGATGAGGGGGCGAGGGCAGATACGCAGTATTTT. Its translation: CASSLDEGARADTQYF.